Presented here are 25 T cell receptor beta chains from one specimen sequenced in a study of blood T cell repertoires in COVID-19. The data were produced by immunoSEQ multiplex PCR, yet TCRdb's version contains in-frame clones alone and is incomplete. The sample lists tens of thousands of clones, about 88% occurring once. Sequencing was performed on peripheral blood. The receptors were gathered from a woman older than 75 with active COVID-19.

The rearrangement links TRBV19 to TRBJ2-3, with D possibly matching TRBD1 (6 bases). The ends were cut back, 5 bases at V and 6 bases at J, with 18 bases in the middle. Germline CDR1 reads LNHDA; CDR2 reads SQIVND (reference sequence). This CDR3 is 15 amino acids long. This chain's CDR3 is CASSRSRGFTDTQYF. The DNA for the CDR3 is TGTGCCAGTAGTCGATCCAGGGGATTCACGGATACGCAGTATTTT.

The J gene is TRBJ2-7, the V gene TRBV19; TRBD1 aligns across 8 bases. V trimming: 1 base; J trimming: 3 bases; junction bases outside the gene matches: 5. The germline CDR1 and CDR2 sequences are LNHDA and SQIVND (reference sequence). This CDR3 has 15 amino acids. The CDR3 bases are TGTGCCAGTAGTATAGCAGGACAGGGATTCTACGAGCAGTACTTC. Residues: CASSIAGQGFYEQYF.

The gene calls are TRBV20-1 and TRBJ1-6; 11 bases are a match to TRBD1. The CDR3 is 16 residues long. V trimming: 3 bases; J trimming: 6 bases; junction bases outside the gene matches: 7. Per the germline V gene, CDR1 is DFQATT and CDR2 is SNEGSKA (reference sequence). CDR3 nucleotides: TGCAGTGCTAGTTTAACGGGACAGGGGGTTAATTCACCCCTCCACTTT. It codes for CSASLTGQGVNSPLHF.

This chain uses TRBV10-3 with TRBJ2-7, with 9 bases aligning to TRBD1. Germline CDR1 reads ENHRY; CDR2 reads SYGVKD. Trimming cost V 4 bases and J 3 bases; bases outside gene matches: 10. This CDR3 comprises 16 residues. The chain's CDR3 is CAISATIGQGHYEQYF. CDR3 coding DNA: TGTGCCATCAGTGCTACGATAGGACAGGGGCACTACGAGCAGTACTTC.

The chain combines TRBV5-6 with TRBJ2-2; 10 bases are a match to TRBD1. Germline CDR1 reads SGHDT; CDR2 reads YYEEEE. The CDR3 loop spans 17 amino acids. V trimming: 1 base; J trimming: 6 bases; junction bases outside the gene matches: 9. The CDR3, as DNA: TGTGCCAGCAGCTTGCATGGGGACAGGGGAAAGGCCGGGGAGCTGTTTTTT. As protein: CASSLHGDRGKAGELFF.

The chain links TRBV4-2 to TRBJ1-5; unclear D gene. The germline V gene encodes CDR1 LGHNA and CDR2 YNFKEQ. This CDR3 region has 16 residues. Trimming took 0 bases from V and 4 from J, leaving 13 bases between them. CDR3 region: CASSQEIRTENQPQHF. The CDR3 DNA follows: TGTGCCAGCAGCCAAGAGATTAGGACTGAAAATCAGCCCCAGCATTTT.

The rearrangement uses TRBV7-2 and TRBJ2-3, with 12 bases that match TRBD2. Trimming cost V 4 bases and J 4 bases; bases outside gene matches: 6. Germline values: CDR1 SGHTA, CDR2 FQGNSA. The CDR3 runs 16 residues. CDR3: CASSSRLAGDPDTQYF. In DNA, the CDR3 is TGTGCCAGCAGCTCGCGACTAGCGGGAGACCCAGATACGCAGTATTTT.

The V call is TRBV6-5, the J call TRBJ2-5; 11 bases line up with TRBD1. Germline values: CDR1 MNHEY, CDR2 SVGAGI. The CDR3 extends over 15 amino acids. Trimming removed 6 bases from V and 4 bases from J; junction bases left unmatched: 7. The CDR3 protein is CASSWGQGVVETQYF. As DNA, the CDR3 is TGTGCCAGCAGCTGGGGACAGGGGGTCGTAGAGACCCAGTACTTC.

V is TRBV19 and J is TRBJ1-5; 9 bases line up with TRBD1. With 6 bases clipped from V and 5 bases from J, the junction kept 5 bases outside the gene matches. The CDR3 covers 14 residues. The germline V gene has CDR1 LNHDA and CDR2 SQIVND (reference sequence). The CDR3 DNA reads as TGTGCCAGTAGCCGGACAGGGGCATATCAGCCCCAGCATTTT. Protein product: CASSRTGAYQPQHF.

There are a few counts of this clone. The chain couples TRBV7-9 to TRBJ1-1; 7 bases are shared with TRBD1. CDR1 is SEHNR, CDR2 FQNEAQ, per germline (reference sequence). This CDR3 has 15 residues. After removal of 7 bases from V and 5 bases from J, the junction contained 13 bases not matched to a gene. The CDR3 sequence is CASTQRRGPGTEAFF. In nucleotides, the CDR3 is TGTGCCAGCACCCAAAGGAGGGGGCCGGGGACTGAAGCTTTCTTT.

The chain recombines TRBV7-8 with TRBJ2-3; a weak D match, TRBD2 (6 bases). CDR3 length: 14 residues. V lost 0 bases and J 11 bases, leaving 15 bases between the germline ends. The V gene's germline CDR1 is SGHVS and CDR2 FQNEAQ. CDR3 amino acids: CASSLAFPDGGQYF. The DNA for the CDR3 is TGTGCCAGCAGCTTAGCGTTTCCGGACGGGGGGCAGTATTTT.

The rearrangement joins TRBV3-1 (or the pseudogene TRBV3-2) to TRBJ2-6, with 7 bases matching TRBD2. The CDR3 contains 19 residues. Germline assignment: CDR1 LGHDT and CDR2 YNNKEL (reference sequence). Germline trimming cut 3 bases from V and 11 bases from J; bases unmatched to any gene: 22. The chain's CDR3 is CASSHLSSSGRGGVHVLTF. The CDR3 DNA follows: TGTGCCAGCAGCCACCTGAGTTCTAGCGGCCGTGGGGGGGTTCACGTCCTGACTTTC.

The chain employs TRBV9 and TRBJ2-2; no definite D call. Trimming removed 2 bases at V and 2 bases at J, with 7 bases between. This CDR3 has 14 amino acids. Germline V gene sequence: CDR1 SGDLS, CDR2 YYNGEE. The CDR3 reads CASSVQLNTGELFF. The CDR3 region has the DNA TGTGCCAGCAGCGTTCAACTAAACACCGGGGAGCTGTTTTTT.

The chain is built from TRBV4-3 and TRBJ2-7; D perhaps matches TRBD1 (5 bases). V dropped 0 bases and J dropped 6 bases, with 21 bases sitting between them. CDR3 length: 17 amino acids. Germline lookup yields CDR1 LGHNA and CDR2 YSLEER. CDR3 protein: CASSQDPTPWGLGEQYF. The CDR3 nucleotides read TGCGCCAGCAGCCAAGACCCGACCCCTTGGGGCCTAGGCGAGCAGTACTTC.

This rearrangement joins TRBV29-1 to TRBJ1-6; maybe TRBD1 (6 bases). The CDR3 is 14 amino acids. CDR1 and CDR2 (germline): SQVTM, ANQGSEA. V lost 6 bases, J lost 7 bases, and 16 bases lay in between. CDR3 loop: CSVQQGPWNSPLHF. The CDR3 DNA follows: TGCAGCGTCCAACAGGGACCGTGGAATTCACCCCTCCACTTT. The complete variable domain, with remaining parts taken from reference TRBV29-1 and TRBJ1-6, reads SAVISQKPSRDICQRGTSLTIQCQVDSQVTMMFWYRQQPGQSLTLIATANQGSEATYESGFVIDKFPISRPNLTFSTLTVSNMSPEDSSIYLCSVQQGPWNSPLHFGNGTRLTVT.

The V and J genes are TRBV7-9 and TRBJ1-1; D gene unclear. The germline gives CDR1 SEHNR, CDR2 FQNEAQ (reference sequence). The V gene lost 5 bases and the J gene lost 4 bases, with 14 bases spanning the gap. This CDR3 region has 14 residues. The CDR3 here is CASSPPLSGTEAFF. The CDR3 DNA reads as TGTGCCAGCAGCCCCCCCTTATCGGGCACTGAAGCTTTCTTT.

The chain has TRBV5-4 and TRBJ2-3, with 14 nucleotides matching TRBD2. CDR1 is SGHNT, CDR2 YYREEE, per germline (reference sequence). CDR3 size: 15 residues. J gave up 5 bases and V 7 bases, and 6 bases lay outside the gene matches. The CDR3 loop reads CASGTGTSGGDTQYF. The CDR3, as DNA: TGTGCCAGCGGAACCGGGACTAGCGGGGGAGATACGCAGTATTTT.

The chain couples TRBV7-2 to TRBJ1-2, with 8 bases matching TRBD1. The V segment lost 5 bases and the J segment 2 bases; nucleotides outside the gene matches: 7. CDR3 size: 15 residues. The germline V gene has CDR1 SGHTA and CDR2 FQGNSA. CDR3 sequence (DNA): TGTGCCAGCAGCAAACAGACAGGGGTCAACTATGGCTACACCTTC. The encoded protein is CASSKQTGVNYGYTF.

This rearrangement joins TRBV24-1 to TRBJ1-2; no firm D call. Trimming took off 5 bases at V and 4 bases at J, with 13 bases between the two ends. Germline V gene sequence: CDR1 KGHDR, CDR2 SFDVKD. The CDR3 loop spans 14 amino acids. CDR3: CATSGLEVGYGYTF. CDR3 DNA sequence: TGTGCCACCAGTGGGTTGGAGGTCGGCTATGGCTACACCTTC.

The chain combines TRBV23-1 with TRBJ2-5; possible D gene TRBD2, 5 bases. TRBV23-1 is reported as an ORF; its role is uncertain. This CDR3 is 15 amino acids long. The ends were cut back, 2 bases at V and 5 bases at J, with 15 bases in the middle. CDR3 sequence (DNA): TGCGCCAGCAGTCAAGGATCGATGGGAGTGGAGACCCAGTACTTC. Translating gives CASSQGSMGVETQYF.

The gene calls are TRBV3-1 (or the pseudogene TRBV3-2) and TRBJ2-2; 10 bases align to TRBD2. The CDR3 runs 17 residues. Per the germline V gene, CDR1 is LGHDT and CDR2 is YNNKEL (reference sequence). The V gene end was trimmed by 0 bases and the J gene end by 5 bases; junction bases not matched to a gene: 6. This CDR3 is CASSQDASGSETGELFF. As DNA, the CDR3 is TGTGCCAGCAGCCAAGATGCTAGCGGGAGTGAGACCGGGGAGCTGTTTTTT.

This chain uses TRBV6-5 with TRBJ1-2; 7 nucleotides line up with TRBD1. This CDR3 region has 14 residues. Germline-derived CDR1 and CDR2 are MNHEY and SVGAGI. Trimming cost V 8 bases and J 6 bases; bases outside gene matches: 12. The CDR3 reads CASRRPRQGNGYTF. The DNA of the CDR3 is TGTGCCAGCCGGCGACCGAGACAGGGAAATGGCTACACCTTC.

V and J are TRBV6-5 and TRBJ2-7; possibly TRBD2 for D (5 bases). V was cut by 7 bases and J by 0 bases, with 16 bases left in between. The CDR3 spans 15 residues. Germline loops: CDR1 MNHEY, CDR2 SVGAGI. CDR3 amino acids: CASNLWESNSYEQYF. CDR3 DNA: TGTGCCAGCAACCTATGGGAGTCCAACTCCTACGAGCAGTACTTC.

With respect to this clone: In the same sample, other DNA sequences code for this CDR3. The chain uses TRBV4-2 and TRBJ1-3; 7 positions match TRBD1. Looked up from germline, CDR1 is LGHNA and CDR2 is YNFKEQ. The V and J ends lost 1 base and 4 bases, in that order; junction bases with no gene match: 4. CDR3 length equals 15 residues. Written as DNA, the CDR3 is TGTGCCAGCAGCCAAGTTACAGGGGCCGGAAACACCATATATTTT. Amino acids: CASSQVTGAGNTIYF.

The chain couples TRBV18 to TRBJ1-5, with 7 nucleotides matching TRBD1. The CDR3 consists of 15 residues. The germline gives CDR1 KGHSH, CDR2 LQKENI. V trimming: 3 bases; J trimming: 5 bases; junction bases outside the gene matches: 7. This chain's CDR3 is CASSPLTGSDQPQHF. DNA of the CDR3: TGTGCCAGCTCACCCTTGACAGGGAGCGATCAGCCCCAGCATTTT.